Below, 10 T cell receptor beta chains from the same sample are listed, as sequenced in a study of blood T cell repertoires in COVID-19 (dated by TCRdb to 2020 to 2022). Library creation used the immunoSEQ multiplex PCR assay. The table was pulled from immuneACCESS by TCRdb, which kept in-frame rearrangements only. Such tables lose some clones; where checked, under half of the loss comes from unresolved V genes, and the rest has no known cause. This sample lists some 230,000 clones; 84% were detected once. The ten largest clones take up roughly 3% of the sample. The specimen sequenced was peripheral blood. The receptors shown here come from a woman in her twenties or thirties who had recovered from COVID-19.

The V gene is TRBV5-1, the J gene TRBJ2-7; D not certain. V lost 4 bases and J 6 bases, leaving 11 bases between the germline ends. CDR1 is SGHRS, CDR2 YFSETQ, per germline. CDR3 size: 12 residues. CDR3: CASSGSWSEQYF. The CDR3 DNA reads TGCGCCAGCAGCGGTTCATGGAGCGAGCAGTACTTC.

V and J are TRBV27 and TRBJ2-1, with a possible D match to TRBD1 (5 bases). The CDR3 consists of 12 residues. V was trimmed by 1 base and J by 8 bases, leaving 6 bases between them. Germline lookup yields CDR1 MNHEY and CDR2 SMNVEV (reference sequence). The CDR3 protein is CASSLWGDEQFF. In DNA form, the CDR3 reads TGTGCCAGCAGTTTATGGGGCGATGAGCAGTTCTTC.

The chain employs TRBV4-2 and TRBJ2-7; a weak D match, TRBD1 (6 bases). Between the trimmed V and J ends, which lost 1 base and 1 base, there was a span of 8 bases. This CDR3 is built from 14 residues. CDR1 LGHNA and CDR2 YNFKEQ come from the germline V gene. CDR3 in amino acids: CASSQGQGSYEQYF. The DNA of the CDR3 is TGTGCCAGCAGCCAAGGGCAGGGGTCCTACGAGCAGTACTTC.

This clone was seen more than once but under ten times. The chain employs TRBV27 and TRBJ1-3; weak D call: TRBD1 (6 bases). Germline CDR1 is MNHEY and CDR2 is SMNVEV (reference sequence). The ends were cut back, 6 bases at V and 3 bases at J, with 12 bases in the middle. The CDR3 has 14 residues. The CDR3 DNA reads TGTGCCAGCAGAGGGGGGGGTTTTGGAAACACCATATATTTT. The encoded protein is CASRGGGFGNTIYF.

There are a few counts of this clone. The chain links TRBV5-1 to TRBJ1-1; 7 bases line up with TRBD1. CDR3 size: 14 residues. The V segment lost 4 bases and the J segment 0 bases; nucleotides outside the gene matches: 3. From germline, CDR1 is SGHRS and CDR2 YFSETQ. CDR3 DNA sequence: TGCGCCAGCAGCATGGACAGGCTGAACACTGAAGCTTTCTTT. Its translation is CASSMDRLNTEAFF.

The chain combines TRBV6-4 with TRBJ2-1, with 7 bases identical to TRBD1. The CDR3 extends over 12 amino acids. The germline gives CDR1 MRHNA, CDR2 SNTAGT. V lost 5 bases to trimming and J lost 6 bases; unmatched junction nucleotides: 1. The CDR3 spells CASSTGVNEQFF. Written as DNA, the CDR3 is TGTGCCAGCAGTACAGGGGTCAATGAGCAGTTCTTC.

The genes are TRBV7-9 and TRBJ1-4; TRBD1 might be the D (5 bases). The CDR3 covers 14 residues. V was clipped by 4 bases and J by 6 bases, with 12 bases between them. Germline loops: CDR1 SEHNR, CDR2 FQNEAQ (reference sequence). CDR3 in amino acids: CASSSNTGDEKLFF. In DNA form, the CDR3 reads TGTGCCAGCAGCTCTAATACGGGGGATGAAAAACTGTTTTTT.

The rearrangement links TRBV28 to TRBJ1-3; no definite D call. The germline V and J ends were trimmed by 8 bases and 4 bases, with 9 bases remaining between them. The CDR3 runs 12 residues. Per the germline V gene, CDR1 is MDHEN and CDR2 is SYDVKM. CDR3 residues: CASGRRGNTIYF. DNA for the CDR3: TGTGCCAGCGGCCGGCGGGGAAACACCATATATTTT.

V is TRBV5-1 and J is TRBJ2-3; TRBD2 agrees at 11 bases. Looked up from germline, CDR1 is SGHRS and CDR2 is YFSETQ. The trim removed 4 bases at V and 2 bases at J, leaving 15 bases unmatched. The CDR3 length is 19 residues. The DNA for the CDR3 is TGCGCCAGCAGCCTTGATGTAGCGGGACTAGCGGATCACACAGATACGCAGTATTTT. Translated: CASSLDVAGLADHTDTQYF.

The chain couples TRBV9 to TRBJ2-7, with TRBD1 matching over 9 bases. Germline V CDR1 and CDR2: SGDLS, YYNGEE. The CDR3 consists of 16 residues. The ends lost 1 base at V and 5 bases at J; junction bases unmatched: 10. The chain's CDR3 is CASSVTGQGWTNEQYF. CDR3 DNA: TGTGCCAGCAGCGTAACGGGACAGGGATGGACCAACGAGCAGTACTTC.